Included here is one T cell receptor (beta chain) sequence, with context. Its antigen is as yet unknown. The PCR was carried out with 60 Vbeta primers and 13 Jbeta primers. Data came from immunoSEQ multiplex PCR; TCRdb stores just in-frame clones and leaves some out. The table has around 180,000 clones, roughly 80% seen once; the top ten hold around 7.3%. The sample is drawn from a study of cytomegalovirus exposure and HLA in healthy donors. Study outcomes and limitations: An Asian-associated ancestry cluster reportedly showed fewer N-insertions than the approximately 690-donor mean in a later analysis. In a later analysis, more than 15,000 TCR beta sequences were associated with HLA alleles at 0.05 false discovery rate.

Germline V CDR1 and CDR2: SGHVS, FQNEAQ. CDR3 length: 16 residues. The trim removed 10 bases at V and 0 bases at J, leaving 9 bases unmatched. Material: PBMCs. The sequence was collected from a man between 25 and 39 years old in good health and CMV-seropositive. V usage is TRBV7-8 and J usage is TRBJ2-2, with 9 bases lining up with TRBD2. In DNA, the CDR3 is TGTGCCATCGCGGGGGGGTATCCATCGAACACCGGGGAGCTGTTTTTT. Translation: CAIAGGYPSNTGELFF.